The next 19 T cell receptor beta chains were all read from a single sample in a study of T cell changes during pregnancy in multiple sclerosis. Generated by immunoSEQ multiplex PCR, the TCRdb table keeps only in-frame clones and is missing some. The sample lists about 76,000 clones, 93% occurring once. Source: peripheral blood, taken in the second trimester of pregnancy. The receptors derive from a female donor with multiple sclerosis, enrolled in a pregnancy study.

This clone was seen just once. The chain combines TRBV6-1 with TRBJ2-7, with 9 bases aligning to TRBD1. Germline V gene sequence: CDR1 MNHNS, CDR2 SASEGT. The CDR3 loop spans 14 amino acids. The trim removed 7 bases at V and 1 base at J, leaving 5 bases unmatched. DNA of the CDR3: TGTGCCAGCAATCGGGACAGGGTTTCCTACGAGCAGTACTTC. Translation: CASNRDRVSYEQYF.

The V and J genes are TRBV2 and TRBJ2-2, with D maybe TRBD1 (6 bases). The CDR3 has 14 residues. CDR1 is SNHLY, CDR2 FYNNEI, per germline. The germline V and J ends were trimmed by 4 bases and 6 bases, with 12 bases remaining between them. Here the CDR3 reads CASSGSRGAGELFF. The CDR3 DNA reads TGTGCCAGCAGTGGGTCCAGGGGAGCCGGGGAGCTGTTTTTT.

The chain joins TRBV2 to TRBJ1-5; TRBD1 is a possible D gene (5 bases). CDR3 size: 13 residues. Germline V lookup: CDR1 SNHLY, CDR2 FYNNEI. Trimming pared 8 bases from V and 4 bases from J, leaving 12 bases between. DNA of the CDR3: TGTGCCAGCGATACGGGGGGTAATCAGCCCCAGCATTTT. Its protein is CASDTGGNQPQHF. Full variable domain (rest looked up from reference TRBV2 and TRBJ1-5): EPEVTQTPSHQVTQMGQEVILRCVPISNHLYFYWYRQILGQKVEFLVSFYNNEISEKSEIFDDQFSVERPDGSNFTLKIRSTKLEDSAMYFCASDTGGNQPQHFGDGTRLSIL.

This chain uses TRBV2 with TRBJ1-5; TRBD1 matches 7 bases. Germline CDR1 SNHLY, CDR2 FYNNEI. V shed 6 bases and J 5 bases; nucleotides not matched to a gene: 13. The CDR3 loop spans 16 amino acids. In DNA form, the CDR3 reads TGTGCCAGCAGCCCCCAGGGAACAGGGGTCCATCAGCCCCAGCATTTT. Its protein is CASSPQGTGVHQPQHF.

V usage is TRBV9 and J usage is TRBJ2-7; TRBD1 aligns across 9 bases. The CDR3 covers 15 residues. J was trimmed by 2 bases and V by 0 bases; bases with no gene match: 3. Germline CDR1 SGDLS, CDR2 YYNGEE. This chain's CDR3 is CASSVAGTGPYEQYF. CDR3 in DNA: TGTGCCAGCAGCGTAGCTGGGACAGGGCCCTACGAGCAGTACTTC.

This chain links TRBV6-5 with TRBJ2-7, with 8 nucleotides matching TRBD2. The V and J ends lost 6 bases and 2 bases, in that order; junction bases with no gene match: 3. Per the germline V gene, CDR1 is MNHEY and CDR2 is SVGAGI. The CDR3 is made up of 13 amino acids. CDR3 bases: TGTGCCAGCAGACGGGGGGGACCCTACGAGCAGTACTTC. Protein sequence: CASRRGGPYEQYF.

In nucleotides, the CDR3 is TGTGCCAGCAGCTTAAGGGGACTAGCAGTATCCACAGATACGCAGTATTTT. Translation: CASSLRGLAVSTDTQYF. This chain connects TRBV11-2 to TRBJ2-3, with 9 bases matching TRBD2. This CDR3 is built from 17 residues. Germline CDR1 is SGHAT and CDR2 is FQNNGV. V was clipped by 2 bases and J by 2 bases; unmatched bases: 8.

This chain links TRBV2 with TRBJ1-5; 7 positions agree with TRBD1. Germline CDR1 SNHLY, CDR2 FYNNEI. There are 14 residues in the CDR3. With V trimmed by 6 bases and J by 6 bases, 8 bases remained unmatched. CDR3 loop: CASRGGRGIQPQHF. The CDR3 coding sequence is TGTGCCAGCAGGGGAGGCAGGGGGATTCAGCCCCAGCATTTT.

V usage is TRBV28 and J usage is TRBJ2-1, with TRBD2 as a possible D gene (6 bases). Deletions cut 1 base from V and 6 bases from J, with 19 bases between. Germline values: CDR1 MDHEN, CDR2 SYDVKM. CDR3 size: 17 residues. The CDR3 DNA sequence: TGTGCCAGCAGTTTATCGCCTCCGGGGGTCAGTAGCAATGAGCAGTTCTTC. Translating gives CASSLSPPGVSSNEQFF.

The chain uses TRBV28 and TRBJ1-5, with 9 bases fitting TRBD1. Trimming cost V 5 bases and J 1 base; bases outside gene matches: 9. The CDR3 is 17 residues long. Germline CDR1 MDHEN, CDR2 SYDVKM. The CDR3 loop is CASSPPTGGESNQPQHF. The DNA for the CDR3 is TGTGCCAGCAGTCCCCCAACAGGGGGCGAAAGCAATCAGCCCCAGCATTTT.

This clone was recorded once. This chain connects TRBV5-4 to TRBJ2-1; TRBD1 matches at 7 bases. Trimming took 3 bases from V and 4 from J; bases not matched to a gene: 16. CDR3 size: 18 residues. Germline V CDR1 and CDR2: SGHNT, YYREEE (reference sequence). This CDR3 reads CASSSPEGAGEDYNEQFF. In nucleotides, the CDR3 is TGTGCCAGCAGCTCCCCCGAGGGGGCTGGCGAAGATTACAATGAGCAGTTCTTC.

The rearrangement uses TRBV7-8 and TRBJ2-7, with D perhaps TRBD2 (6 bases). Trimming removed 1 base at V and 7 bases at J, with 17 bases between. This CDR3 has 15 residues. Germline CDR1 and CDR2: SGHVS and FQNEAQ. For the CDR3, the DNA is TGTGCCAGCAGCTTAGTAAGCGGGTCCCAGGGTGAGCAGTACTTC. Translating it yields CASSLVSGSQGEQYF.

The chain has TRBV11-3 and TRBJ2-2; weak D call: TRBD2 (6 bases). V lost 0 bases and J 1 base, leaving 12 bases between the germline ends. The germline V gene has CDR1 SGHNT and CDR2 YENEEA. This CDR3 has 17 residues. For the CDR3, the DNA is TGTGCCAGCAGCTTAGATCTCGGGACTCGGAACACCGGGGAGCTGTTTTTT. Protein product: CASSLDLGTRNTGELFF.

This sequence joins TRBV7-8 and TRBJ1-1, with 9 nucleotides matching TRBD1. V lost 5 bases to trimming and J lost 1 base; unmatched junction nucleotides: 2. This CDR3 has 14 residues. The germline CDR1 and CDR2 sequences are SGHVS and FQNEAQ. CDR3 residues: CASSDRGGNTEAFF. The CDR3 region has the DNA TGTGCCAGCAGCGACAGGGGGGGGAACACTGAAGCTTTCTTT.

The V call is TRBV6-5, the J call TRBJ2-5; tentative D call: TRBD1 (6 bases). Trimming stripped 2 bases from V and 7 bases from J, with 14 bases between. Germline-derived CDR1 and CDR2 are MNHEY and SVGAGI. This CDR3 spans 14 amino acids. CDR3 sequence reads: CASSYTQGAGTQYF. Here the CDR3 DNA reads TGTGCCAGCAGTTACACACAGGGTGCCGGGACCCAGTACTTC.

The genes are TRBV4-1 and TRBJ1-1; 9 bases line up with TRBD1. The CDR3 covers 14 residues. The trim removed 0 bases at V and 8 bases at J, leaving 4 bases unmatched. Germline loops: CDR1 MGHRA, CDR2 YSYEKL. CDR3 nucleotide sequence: TGCGCCAGCAGCCAAGATCAAGGACAGGGGGAAGCTTTCTTT. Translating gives CASSQDQGQGEAFF.

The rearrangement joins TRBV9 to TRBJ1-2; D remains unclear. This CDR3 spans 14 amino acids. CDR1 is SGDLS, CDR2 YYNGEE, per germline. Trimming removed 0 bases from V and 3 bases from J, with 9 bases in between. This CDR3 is CASSVVTEHYGYTF. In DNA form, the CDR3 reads TGTGCCAGCAGCGTAGTCACAGAACACTATGGCTACACCTTC.

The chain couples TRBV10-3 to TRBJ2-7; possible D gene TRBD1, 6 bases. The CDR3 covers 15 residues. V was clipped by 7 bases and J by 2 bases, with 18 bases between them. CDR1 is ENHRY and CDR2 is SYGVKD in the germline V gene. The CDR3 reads CAITASEGVTYEQYF. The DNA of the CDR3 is TGTGCCATCACGGCCTCAGAGGGGGTTACCTACGAGCAGTACTTC.

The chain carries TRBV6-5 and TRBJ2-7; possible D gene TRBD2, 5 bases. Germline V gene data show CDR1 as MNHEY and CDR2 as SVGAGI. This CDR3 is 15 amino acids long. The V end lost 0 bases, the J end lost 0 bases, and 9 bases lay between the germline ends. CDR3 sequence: CASSYSRADSYEQYF. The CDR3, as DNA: TGTGCCAGCAGTTACTCGAGGGCAGACTCCTACGAGCAGTACTTC.